This T cell receptor (beta chain) was captured in a study of read filtering for tumor transcriptome and immune sequencing. Study outcomes and limitations: Sorted CD138-negative bone marrow cells were not purified T cells.

The CDR3 has 13 residues. Trimming cost V 7 bases and J 0 bases, with 7 bases left between them. The germline gives CDR1 LNHDA, CDR2 SQIVND (reference sequence). This library used roughly 400 ng RNA and molecular barcoded adaptors spanning alpha/delta and beta/gamma chains. In TCRdb, the reads were re-called with MiXCR into one record per CDR3 protein. Of about 57,000 distinct CDR3 sequences listed, under 25% are singletons. This clonotype came up many times. As yet, its antigen is unknown. The sequence was obtained from a donor at least 40 years old with multiple myeloma. Input material: a population of CD138-negative cells sorted from bone marrow. J is TRBJ1-3 and V is TRBV19; D is undetermined. In DNA, the CDR3 is TGTGCCAGTACGGCCTTCTCTGGAAACACCATATATTTT. This codes for CASTAFSGNTIYF.